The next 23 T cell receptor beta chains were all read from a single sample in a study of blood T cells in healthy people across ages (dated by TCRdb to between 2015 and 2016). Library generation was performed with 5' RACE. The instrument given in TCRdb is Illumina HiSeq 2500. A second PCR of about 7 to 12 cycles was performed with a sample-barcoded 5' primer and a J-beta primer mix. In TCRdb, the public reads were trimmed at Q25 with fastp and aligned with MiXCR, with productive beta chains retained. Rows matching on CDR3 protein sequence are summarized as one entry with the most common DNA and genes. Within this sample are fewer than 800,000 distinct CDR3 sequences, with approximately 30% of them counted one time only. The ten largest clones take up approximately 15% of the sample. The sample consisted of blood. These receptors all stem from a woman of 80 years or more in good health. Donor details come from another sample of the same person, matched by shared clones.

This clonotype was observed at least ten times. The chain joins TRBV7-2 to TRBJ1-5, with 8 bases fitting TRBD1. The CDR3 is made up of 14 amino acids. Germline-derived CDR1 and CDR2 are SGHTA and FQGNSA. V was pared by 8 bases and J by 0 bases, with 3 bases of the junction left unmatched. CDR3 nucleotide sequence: TGTGCCAGCGGAGGACAGGGTAGCAATCAGCCCCAGCATTTT. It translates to CASGGQGSNQPQHF.

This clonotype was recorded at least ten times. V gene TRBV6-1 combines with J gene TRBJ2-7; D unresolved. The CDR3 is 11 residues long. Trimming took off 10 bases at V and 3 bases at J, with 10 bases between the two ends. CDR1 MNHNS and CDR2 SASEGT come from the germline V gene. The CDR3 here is CATTNYYEQYF. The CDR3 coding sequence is TGTGCCACAACCAACTACTACGAGCAGTACTTC.

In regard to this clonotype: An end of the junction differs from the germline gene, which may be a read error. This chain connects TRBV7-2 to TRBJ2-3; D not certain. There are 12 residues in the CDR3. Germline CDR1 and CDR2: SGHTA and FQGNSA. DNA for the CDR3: TGTGCCGGCAGCCTAACGGCAGTAGGGCAGTATTTT. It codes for CAGSLTAVGQYF.

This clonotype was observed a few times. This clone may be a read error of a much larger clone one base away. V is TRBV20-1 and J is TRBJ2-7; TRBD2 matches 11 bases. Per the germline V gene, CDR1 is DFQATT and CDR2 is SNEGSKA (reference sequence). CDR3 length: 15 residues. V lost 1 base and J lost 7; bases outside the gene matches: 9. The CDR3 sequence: CSARGPSGGNNEQYF. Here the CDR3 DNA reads TGCAGTGCTAGAGGGCCTAGCGGGGGGAACAATGAGCAGTACTTC.

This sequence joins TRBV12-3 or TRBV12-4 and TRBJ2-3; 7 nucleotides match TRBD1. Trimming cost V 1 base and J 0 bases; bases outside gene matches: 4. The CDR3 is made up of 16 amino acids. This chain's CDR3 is CASSLDETGSTDTQYF. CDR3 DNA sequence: TGTGCCAGCAGTTTAGACGAGACAGGGAGCACAGATACGCAGTATTTT.

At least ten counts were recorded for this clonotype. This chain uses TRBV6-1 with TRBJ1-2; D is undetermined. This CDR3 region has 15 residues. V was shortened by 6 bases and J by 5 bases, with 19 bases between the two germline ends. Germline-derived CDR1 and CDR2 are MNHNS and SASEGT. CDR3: CASSQNPRQLYGYTF. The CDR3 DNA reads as TGTGCCAGCAGCCAAAACCCGCGGCAGTTATATGGCTACACCTTC.

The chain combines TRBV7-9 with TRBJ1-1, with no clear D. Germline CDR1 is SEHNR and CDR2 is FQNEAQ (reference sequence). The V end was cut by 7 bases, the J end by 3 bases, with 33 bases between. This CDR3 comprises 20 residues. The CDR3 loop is CASNLYRAGVSQTGDTEAFF. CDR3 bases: TGTGCCAGCAACCTTTATCGCGCAGGTGTATCGCAGACCGGGGACACTGAAGCTTTCTTT.

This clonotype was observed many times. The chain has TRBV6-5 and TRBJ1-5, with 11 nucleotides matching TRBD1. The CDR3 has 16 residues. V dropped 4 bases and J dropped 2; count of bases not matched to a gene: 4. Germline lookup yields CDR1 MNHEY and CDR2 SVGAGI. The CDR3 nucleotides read TGTGCCAGCAGTTCAAGGACAGGGGGCGGCAATCAGCCCCAGCATTTT. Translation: CASSSRTGGGNQPQHF.

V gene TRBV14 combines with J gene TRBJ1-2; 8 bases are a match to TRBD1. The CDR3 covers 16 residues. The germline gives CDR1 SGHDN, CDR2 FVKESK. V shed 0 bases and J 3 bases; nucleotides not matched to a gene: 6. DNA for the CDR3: TGTGCCAGCAGCCAAGATGCTCTGACAGGGGACTATGGCTACACCTTC. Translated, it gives CASSQDALTGDYGYTF.

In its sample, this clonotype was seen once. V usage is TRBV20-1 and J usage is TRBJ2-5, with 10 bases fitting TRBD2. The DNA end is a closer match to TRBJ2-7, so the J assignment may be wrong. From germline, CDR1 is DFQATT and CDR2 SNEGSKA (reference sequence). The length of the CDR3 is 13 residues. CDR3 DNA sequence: TGCAGTGCTAACAGCGGGGGGGCTTACGAGCAGTACTTC. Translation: CSANSGGAYEQYF.

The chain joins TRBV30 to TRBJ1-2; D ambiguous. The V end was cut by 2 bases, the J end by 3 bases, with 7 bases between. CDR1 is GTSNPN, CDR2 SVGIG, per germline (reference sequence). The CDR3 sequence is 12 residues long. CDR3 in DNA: TGTGCCTGGAGTAAGGTGGACTATGGCTACACCTTC. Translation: CAWSKVDYGYTF.

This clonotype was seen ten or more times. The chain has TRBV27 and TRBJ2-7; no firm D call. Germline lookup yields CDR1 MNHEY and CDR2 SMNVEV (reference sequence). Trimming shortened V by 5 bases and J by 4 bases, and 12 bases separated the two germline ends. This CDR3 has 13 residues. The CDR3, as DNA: TGTGCCAGCAGTCGTTCCTTGGGGTACGAGCAGTACTTC. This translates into CASSRSLGYEQYF.

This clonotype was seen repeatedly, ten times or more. The CDR3: CASSFSTGELFF. CDR3 nucleotide sequence: TGTGCCAGCAGCTTTTCCACCGGGGAGCTGTTTTTT. This rearrangement joins TRBV7-2 to TRBJ2-2; D gene ambiguous. The CDR3 spans 12 residues. Between the trimmed V and J ends, which lost 3 bases and 4 bases, there was a span of 3 bases. Germline V gene lookup returns CDR1 SGHTA and CDR2 FQGNSA.

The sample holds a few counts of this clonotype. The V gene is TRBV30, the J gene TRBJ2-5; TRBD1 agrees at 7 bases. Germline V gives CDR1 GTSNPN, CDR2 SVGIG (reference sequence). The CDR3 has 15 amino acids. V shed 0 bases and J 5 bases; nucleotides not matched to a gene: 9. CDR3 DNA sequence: TGTGCCTGGAGTGTAAATAGGGGGCGCGGGGAGACCCAGTACTTC. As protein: CAWSVNRGRGETQYF.

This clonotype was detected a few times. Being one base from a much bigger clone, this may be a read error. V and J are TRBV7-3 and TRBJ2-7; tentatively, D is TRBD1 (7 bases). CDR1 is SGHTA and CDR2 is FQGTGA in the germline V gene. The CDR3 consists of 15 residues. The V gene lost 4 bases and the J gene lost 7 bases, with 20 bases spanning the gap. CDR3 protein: CASSSQGGPYGEQYF. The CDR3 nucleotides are TGTGCCAGCAGCTCCCAGGGGGGCCCTTACGGTGAGCAGTACTTC. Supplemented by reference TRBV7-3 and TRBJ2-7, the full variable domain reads GAGVSQTPSNKVTEKGKYVELRCDPISGHTALYWYRQSLGQGPEFLIYFQGTGAADDSGLPNDRFFAVRPEGSVSTLKIQRTERGDSAVYLCASSSQGGPYGEQYFGPGTRLTVT.

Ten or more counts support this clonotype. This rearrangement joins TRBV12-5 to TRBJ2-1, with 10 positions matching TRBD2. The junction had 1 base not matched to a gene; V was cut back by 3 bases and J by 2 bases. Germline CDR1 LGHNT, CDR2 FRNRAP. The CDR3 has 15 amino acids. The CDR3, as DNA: TGTGCTAGTGGTTTCGGACTAGCGGCCTACAATGAGCAGTTCTTC. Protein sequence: CASGFGLAAYNEQFF.

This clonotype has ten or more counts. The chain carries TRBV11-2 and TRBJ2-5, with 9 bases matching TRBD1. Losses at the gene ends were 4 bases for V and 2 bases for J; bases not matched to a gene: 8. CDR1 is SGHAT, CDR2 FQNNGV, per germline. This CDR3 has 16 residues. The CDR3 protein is CASSSTTGTGQETQYF. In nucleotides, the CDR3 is TGTGCCAGCAGCTCAACGACCGGGACAGGGCAAGAGACCCAGTACTTC.

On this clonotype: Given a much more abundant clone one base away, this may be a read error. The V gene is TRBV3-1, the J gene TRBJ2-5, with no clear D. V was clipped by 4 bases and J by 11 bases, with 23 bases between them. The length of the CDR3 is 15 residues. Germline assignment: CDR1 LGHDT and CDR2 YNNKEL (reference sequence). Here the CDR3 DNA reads TGTGCCAGCAGCCTTAACTCGGCGGTCTACAATGAGCAGTACTTC. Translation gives CASSLNSAVYNEQYF.

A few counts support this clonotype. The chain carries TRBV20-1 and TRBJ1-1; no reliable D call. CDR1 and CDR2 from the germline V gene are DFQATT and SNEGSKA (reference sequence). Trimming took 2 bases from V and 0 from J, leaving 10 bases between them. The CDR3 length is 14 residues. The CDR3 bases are TGCAGTGCTAGACAAGGACCGATGAACACTGAAGCTTTCTTT. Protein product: CSARQGPMNTEAFF.

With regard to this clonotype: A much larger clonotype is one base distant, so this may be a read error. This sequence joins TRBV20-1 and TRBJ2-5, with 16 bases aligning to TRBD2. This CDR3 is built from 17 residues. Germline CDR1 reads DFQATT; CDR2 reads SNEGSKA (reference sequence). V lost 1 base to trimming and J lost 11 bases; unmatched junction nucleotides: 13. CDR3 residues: CSARAGTSGGVGNEQYF. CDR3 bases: TGCAGTGCTAGAGCAGGGACTAGCGGGGGGGTAGGCAATGAGCAGTACTTC.

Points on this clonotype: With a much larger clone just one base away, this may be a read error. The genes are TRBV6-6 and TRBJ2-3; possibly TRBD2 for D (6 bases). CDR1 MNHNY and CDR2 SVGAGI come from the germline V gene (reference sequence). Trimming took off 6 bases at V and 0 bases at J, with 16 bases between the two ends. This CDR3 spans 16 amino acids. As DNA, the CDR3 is TGTGCCAGCAGCCGACCGGGAGCTCCTAGCACAGATACGCAGTATTTT. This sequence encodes CASSRPGAPSTDTQYF.

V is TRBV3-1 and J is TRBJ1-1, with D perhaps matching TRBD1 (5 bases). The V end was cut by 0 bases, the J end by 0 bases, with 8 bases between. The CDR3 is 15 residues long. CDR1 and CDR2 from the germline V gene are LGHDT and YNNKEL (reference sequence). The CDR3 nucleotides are TGTGCCAGCAGCCAAGAGGGGGGACTGAACACTGAAGCTTTCTTT. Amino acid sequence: CASSQEGGLNTEAFF.

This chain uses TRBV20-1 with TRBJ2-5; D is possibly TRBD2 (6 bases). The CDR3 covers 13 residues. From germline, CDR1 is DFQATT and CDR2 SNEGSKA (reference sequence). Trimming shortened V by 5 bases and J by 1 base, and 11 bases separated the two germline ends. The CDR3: CSAPRDSQETQYF. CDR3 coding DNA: TGCAGTGCTCCTCGGGACTCCCAAGAGACCCAGTACTTC.